The 5 T cell receptor beta chains below all came from one sample that was sequenced in a study of metastatic and nonmetastatic thyroid tumors. TCRdb redid the clone calls on the PCR reads using MiXCR. The sample records 8,000 to 10,000 clones, 22% being singletons. Patients had received no treatment of any kind before thyroid surgery. The sample consisted of adjacent normal tissue. The receptors were gathered from a female donor with papillary thyroid cancer or a benign thyroid nodule (not recorded which). Some clones in this sample may be carry-over from other donors' samples.

This clone rates as medium-sized. A read error may produce the germline difference seen at one junction end. The chain uses TRBV19 and TRBJ1-2; D might be TRBD1 (6 bases). The CDR3 is 14 amino acids. Germline CDR1 and CDR2: LNHDA and SQIVND (reference sequence). The CDR3: CASSPGRERGNLNF. Written as DNA, the CDR3 is TGTGCCAGTAGTCCCGGGCGAGAAAGGGGGAATCTTAACTTC.

This clone is large by share. The genes are TRBV11-2 and TRBJ2-7; D is possibly TRBD2 (5 bases). The germline V gene has CDR1 SGHAT and CDR2 FQNNGV. The germline V and J ends were trimmed by 3 bases and 5 bases, with 14 bases remaining between them. This CDR3 region has 14 residues. The CDR3 sequence is CASSLTGMLDEQYF. The DNA of the CDR3 is TGTGCCAGCAGCTTGACCGGGATGCTAGACGAGCAGTACTTC.

Remarks on this clone: Relative to the germline gene, one junction end is altered; a read error may explain this. The chain carries TRBV5-4 and TRBJ2-5; D is unclear. CDR3 length: 12 residues. The germline V gene has CDR1 SGHNT and CDR2 YYREEE (reference sequence). CDR3 sequence reads: CASSRSQETKYF. CDR3 DNA: TGTGCCAGCAGCCGTTCCCAGGAGACCAAGTACTTC. The variable domain in full, with the rest retrieved from reference TRBV5-4 and TRBJ2-5, is ETGVTQSPTHLIKTRGQQVTLRCSSQSGHNTVSWYQQALGQGPQFIFQYYREEENGRGNFPPRFSGLQFPNYSSELNVNALELDDSALYLCASSRSQETKYFGPGTRLLVL.

The table lists this clone with many counts. The conserved phenylalanine or tryptophan is not found at the CDR3 terminus, so this likely reflects a read error. The V call is TRBV6-1, the J call TRBJ1-5; D uncertain. The length of the CDR3 is 17 residues. Germline V gene data show CDR1 as MNHNS and CDR2 as SASEGT. Trimming took off 5 bases at V and 0 bases at J, with 17 bases between the two ends. This CDR3 reads CASSPGALAYSNQPQHL. Here the CDR3 DNA reads TGTGCCAGCAGTCCCGGAGCCCTGGCGTATAGCAATCAGCCCCAGCATCTT.

This clone has only a few counts. The rearrangement uses TRBV6-2 or TRBV6-3 and TRBJ1-1; D is undetermined. V was trimmed by 5 bases and J by 12 bases, leaving 16 bases between them. The CDR3 sequence is 12 residues long. Germline V lookup: CDR1 MNHEY, CDR2 SVGEGT. This chain's CDR3 is CASSPPQKGTFF. In nucleotides, the CDR3 is TGTGCCAGCAGTCCCCCGCAAAAAGGAACTTTCTTT.